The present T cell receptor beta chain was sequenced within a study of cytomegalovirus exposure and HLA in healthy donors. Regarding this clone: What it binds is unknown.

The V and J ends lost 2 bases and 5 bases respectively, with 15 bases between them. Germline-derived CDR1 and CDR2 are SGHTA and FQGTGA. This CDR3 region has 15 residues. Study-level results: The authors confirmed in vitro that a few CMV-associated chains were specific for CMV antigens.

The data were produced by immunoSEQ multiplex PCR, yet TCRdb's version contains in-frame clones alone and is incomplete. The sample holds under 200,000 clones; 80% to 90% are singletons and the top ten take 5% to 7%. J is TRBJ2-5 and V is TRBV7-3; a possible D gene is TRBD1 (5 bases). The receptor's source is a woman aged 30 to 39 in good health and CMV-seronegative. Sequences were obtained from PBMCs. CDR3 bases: TGTGCCAGCAGCTTATATCCCAGGGCGGAGGAGACCCAGTACTTC. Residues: CASSLYPRAEETQYF.